The clone carrying this TCR beta chain has just a few counts. Its target is not known. With a J-beta primer mix and a sample-barcoded 5' primer, a second PCR ran about 6 to 11 cycles. No fewer than 2.5 million CDR3-containing paired-end reads came from each sample. TCRdb re-derived calls from the 5' RACE reads in MiXCR, one entry per CDR3 protein. The top ten clones hold roughly 9% of a sample with hundreds of thousands of distinct CDR3 sequences, 20% to 30% of them seen once. Losses at the gene ends were 5 bases for V and 0 bases for J; bases not matched to a gene: 5. The CDR3 has 16 amino acids. This entry comes from a study of blood T cells in healthy people across ages. Turning to the study itself: T cells yielded about one barcoded beta molecule per two cells through template switching. Findings and limits, study-wide: Higher diversity and more naive CD4+ cells were features of long-lived donors, compared to aged donors.

The data also belong to a second study, concerning T cells of mothers and their children.

This chain joins TRBV12-3 or TRBV12-4 and TRBJ2-5, with 11 bases aligning to TRBD2. The TCR comes from a boy between 10 and 17 years old in good health. Sequences were obtained from blood. The chain's CDR3 is CASSIWGLADQETQYF. CDR3 nucleotide sequence: TGTGCCAGCAGTATTTGGGGACTAGCGGACCAAGAGACCCAGTACTTC.